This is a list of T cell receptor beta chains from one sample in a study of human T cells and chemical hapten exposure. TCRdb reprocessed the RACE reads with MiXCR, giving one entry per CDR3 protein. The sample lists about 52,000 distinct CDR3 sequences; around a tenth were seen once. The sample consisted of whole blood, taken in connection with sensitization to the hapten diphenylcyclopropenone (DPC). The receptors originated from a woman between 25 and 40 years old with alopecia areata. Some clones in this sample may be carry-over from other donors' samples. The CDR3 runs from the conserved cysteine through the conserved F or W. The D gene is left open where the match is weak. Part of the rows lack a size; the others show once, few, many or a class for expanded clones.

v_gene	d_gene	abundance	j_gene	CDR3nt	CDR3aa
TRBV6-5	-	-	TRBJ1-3	TGTGCCAGCAGTTACTCGCCCCGAAACACCATATATTTT	CASSYSPRNTIYF
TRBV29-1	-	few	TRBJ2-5	TGCAGCGTGGGAAGGAGCGAGACCCAGTACTTC	CSVGRSETQYF
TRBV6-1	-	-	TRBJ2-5	TGTGCCAGCCGCCAGGGGACCCTGATCCAAGAGACCCAGTACTTC	CASRQGTLIQETQYF
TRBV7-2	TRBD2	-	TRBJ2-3	TGTGCCAGCAGCTTAGCCGGGCTAGCGGGGGGCTATTTT	CASSLAGLAGGYF
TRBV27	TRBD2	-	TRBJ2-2	TGTGCCAGCAGTTCGGGACTAGCGGGGTGGACCGGGGAGCTGTTTTTT	CASSSGLAGWTGELFF
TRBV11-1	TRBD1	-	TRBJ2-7	TGTGCCAGCAGCTTAGCGGGACAGTCCTACGAGCAGTACTTC	CASSLAGQSYEQYF
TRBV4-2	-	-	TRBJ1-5	TGTGCCAGCAGCCAATTGTATTCGGGGTTGGAACAGCCCCAGCATTTT	CASSQLYSGLEQPQHF
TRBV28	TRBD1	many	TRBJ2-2	TGTGCCATTGGACAGGGGGACGTTAGCACCGGGGAGCTGTTTTTT	CAIGQGDVSTGELFF
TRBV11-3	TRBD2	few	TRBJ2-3	TGTGCCAGCAGCTTAGAGCCTAGCGGGGTCCTGGGTACGCAGTATTTT	CASSLEPSGVLGTQYF
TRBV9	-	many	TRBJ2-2	TGTGCCAGTCAGACGACGAACACCGGGGAGCTGTTTTTT	CASQTTNTGELFF
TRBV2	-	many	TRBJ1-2	TGTGCCAGCAGTGCCAGGGAAACTTCCTATGGCTACACCTTC	CASSARETSYGYTF
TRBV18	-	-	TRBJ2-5	TGTGCCAGCTCACCACGCCCAAGGGTTAGCACGGAGGAGACCCAGTACTTC	CASSPRPRVSTEETQYF
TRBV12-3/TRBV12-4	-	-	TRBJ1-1	TGTGCCAGCAGTCTCACAGAGAACACTGAAGCTTTCTTT	CASSLTENTEAFF
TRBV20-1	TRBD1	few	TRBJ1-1	TGCAGTGCTAGAGATGATCCGGGACAGGGAGCTTTCTTT	CSARDDPGQGAFF
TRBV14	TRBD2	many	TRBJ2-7	TGTGCCAGCAGCCAACTGACTAGCGGGTACGAGCAGTACTTC	CASSQLTSGYEQYF
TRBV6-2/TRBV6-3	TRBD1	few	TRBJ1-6	TGTGCCAGCAGTTACGCGCCAGACAGGGGGCCTAATTCACCCCTCCACTTT	CASSYAPDRGPNSPLHF
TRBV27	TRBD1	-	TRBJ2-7	TGTGCCAGCACCCCGGACAGGCGCCCCTACGAGCAGTACTTC	CASTPDRRPYEQYF
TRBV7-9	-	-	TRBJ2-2	TGTGCCAGCCCCCCCCCGGACAGTCCGAACACCTCCGGGGAGCTGTTTTTT	CASPPPDSPNTSGELFF
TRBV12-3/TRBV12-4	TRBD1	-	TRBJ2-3	TGTGCCAGCACCCCCTGGGGGACAGACCAGTCGGATACGCAGTATTTT	CASTPWGTDQSDTQYF
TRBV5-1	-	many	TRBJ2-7	TGCGCCAGCAGCTTGGACCCCACTAGCTCCTACGAGCAGTACTTC	CASSLDPTSSYEQYF
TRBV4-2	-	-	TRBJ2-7	TGTGCCAGCAGCCCTGACTATTCCTACGAGCAGTACTTC	CASSPDYSYEQYF
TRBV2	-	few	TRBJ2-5	TGTGCCAGCAGTGAAGTACGGGACCGAGGGGCGACCCAGTACTTC	CASSEVRDRGATQYF
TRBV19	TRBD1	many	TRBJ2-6	TGTGCCAGTAGTATAGATGCCGGGACAGGGCCTCTCTCTGGGGCCAACGTCCTGACTTTC	CASSIDAGTGPLSGANVLTF
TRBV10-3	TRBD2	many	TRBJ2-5	TGTGCCATCAGTACCAGCGGGGATGAGACCCAGTACTTC	CAISTSGDETQYF
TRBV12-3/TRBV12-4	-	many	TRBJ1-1	TGTGCCAGCAGTTACCGGAACATGAACACTGAAGCTTTCTTT	CASSYRNMNTEAFF
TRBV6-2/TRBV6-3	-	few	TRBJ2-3	TGTGCCAGCATTTCGAGGGGCACAGATACGCAGTATTTT	CASISRGTDTQYF
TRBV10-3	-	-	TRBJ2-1	TGTGCCATCAGTGAGTCCGATGAGCAGTTCTTC	CAISESDEQFF
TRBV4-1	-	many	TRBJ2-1	TGCGCCAGCAGCCAAGTAAATGCAGAATACAATGAGCAGTTCTTC	CASSQVNAEYNEQFF
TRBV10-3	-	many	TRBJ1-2	TGTGCCATCAGAGGGGACAAGGTGTATGGCTACACCTTC	CAIRGDKVYGYTF
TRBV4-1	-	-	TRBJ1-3	TGCGCCAGCAGCCGCCTGTTTGGGATCTCTGGAAACACCATATATTTT	CASSRLFGISGNTIYF
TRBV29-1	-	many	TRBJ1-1	TGCAGCGTTGTAAGCCTGTTGGACACTGAAGCTTTCTTT	CSVVSLLDTEAFF
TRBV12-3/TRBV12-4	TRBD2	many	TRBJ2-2	TGTGCCAGCATTCCGGGACTAGCGTCATCCGGGGAGCTGTTTTTT	CASIPGLASSGELFF
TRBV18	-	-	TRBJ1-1	TGTGCCAGCTCACCACGAGGTACGAACACTGAAGCTTTCTTT	CASSPRGTNTEAFF
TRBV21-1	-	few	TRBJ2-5	TGTGCCAGCAGCCCGAAGGGGGAGACCCAGTACTTC	CASSPKGETQYF
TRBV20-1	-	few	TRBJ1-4	TGCAGTGCTAGAGTGGGGGGGTGCAGTGAAAAACTGTTTTTT	CSARVGGCSEKLFF
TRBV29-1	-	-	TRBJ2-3	TGCAGCGTTGGAGGGAGCACAGATACGCAGTATTTT	CSVGGSTDTQYF
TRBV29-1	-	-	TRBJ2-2	TGCAGCGTTGGAAGGGAGACGAACACCGGGGAGCTGTTTTTT	CSVGRETNTGELFF